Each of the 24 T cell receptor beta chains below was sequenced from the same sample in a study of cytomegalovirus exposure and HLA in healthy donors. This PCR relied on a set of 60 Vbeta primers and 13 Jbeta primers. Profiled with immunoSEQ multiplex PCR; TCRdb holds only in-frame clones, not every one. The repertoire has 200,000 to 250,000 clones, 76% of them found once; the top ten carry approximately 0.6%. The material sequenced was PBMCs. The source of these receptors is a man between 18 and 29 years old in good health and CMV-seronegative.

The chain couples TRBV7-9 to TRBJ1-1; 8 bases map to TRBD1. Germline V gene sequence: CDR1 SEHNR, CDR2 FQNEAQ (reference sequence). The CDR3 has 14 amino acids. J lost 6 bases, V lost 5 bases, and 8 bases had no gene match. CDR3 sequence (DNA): TGTGCCAGCAGCAAAGGACAGGGATTCGCTGAAGCTTTCTTT. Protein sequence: CASSKGQGFAEAFF.

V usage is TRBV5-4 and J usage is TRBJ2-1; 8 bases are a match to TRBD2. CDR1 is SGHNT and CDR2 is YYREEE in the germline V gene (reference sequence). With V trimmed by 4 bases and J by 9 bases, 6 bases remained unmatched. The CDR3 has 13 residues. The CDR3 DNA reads TGTGCCAGCAGCGAGACTAGCGCTCCTGAGCAGTTCTTC. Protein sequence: CASSETSAPEQFF.

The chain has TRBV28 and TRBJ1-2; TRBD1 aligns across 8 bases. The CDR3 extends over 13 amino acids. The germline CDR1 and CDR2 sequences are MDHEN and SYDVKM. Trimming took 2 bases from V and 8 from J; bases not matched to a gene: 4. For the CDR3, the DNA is TGTGCCAGCAGTTTAGGCGACAGGGGCGGCTACACCTTC. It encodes CASSLGDRGGYTF.

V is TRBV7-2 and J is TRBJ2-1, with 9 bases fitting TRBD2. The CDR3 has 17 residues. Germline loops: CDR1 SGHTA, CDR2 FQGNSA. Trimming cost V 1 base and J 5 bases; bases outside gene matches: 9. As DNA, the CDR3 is TGTGCCAGCAGCTTAGAAGGCGGGAGGGCCGGAAACAATGAGCAGTTCTTC. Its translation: CASSLEGGRAGNNEQFF.

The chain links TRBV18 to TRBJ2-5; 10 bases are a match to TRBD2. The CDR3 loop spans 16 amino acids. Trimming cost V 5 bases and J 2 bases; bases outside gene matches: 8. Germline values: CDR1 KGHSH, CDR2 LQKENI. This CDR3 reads CASSANIAGGQETQYF. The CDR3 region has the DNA TGTGCCAGCTCAGCGAATATAGCGGGGGGACAAGAGACCCAGTACTTC.

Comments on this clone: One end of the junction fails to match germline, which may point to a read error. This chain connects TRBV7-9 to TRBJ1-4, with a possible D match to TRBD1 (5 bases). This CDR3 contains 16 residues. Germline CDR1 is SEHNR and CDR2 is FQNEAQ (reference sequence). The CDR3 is CAGSAGLAPIGEKLFF. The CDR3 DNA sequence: TGTGCCGGCAGCGCAGGGTTGGCCCCCATAGGTGAAAAACTGTTTTTT.

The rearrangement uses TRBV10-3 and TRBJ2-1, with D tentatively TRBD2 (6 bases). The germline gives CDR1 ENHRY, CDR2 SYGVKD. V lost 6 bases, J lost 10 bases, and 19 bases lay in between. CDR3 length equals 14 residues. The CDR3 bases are TGTGCCATCAGCGGGAGAAGAGGCGAAGGGGAGCAGTTCTTC. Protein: CAISGRRGEGEQFF.

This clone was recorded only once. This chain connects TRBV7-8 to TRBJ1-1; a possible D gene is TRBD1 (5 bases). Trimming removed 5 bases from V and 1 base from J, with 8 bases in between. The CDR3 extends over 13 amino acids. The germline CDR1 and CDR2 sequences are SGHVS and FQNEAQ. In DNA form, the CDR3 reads TGTGCCAGCAGCACAGGACGGAACACTGAAGCTTTCTTT. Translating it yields CASSTGRNTEAFF.

CDR3 in DNA: TGCGCCAGCAGCTTACAGACTAGCGGGATCTACAATGAGCAGTTCTTC. This gives the protein CASSLQTSGIYNEQFF. The V and J genes are TRBV5-1 and TRBJ2-1, with 11 bases fitting TRBD2. Germline V gives CDR1 SGHRS, CDR2 YFSETQ. The CDR3 totals 16 residues. V gave up 2 bases and J gave up 3 bases; unmatched junction bases: 4.

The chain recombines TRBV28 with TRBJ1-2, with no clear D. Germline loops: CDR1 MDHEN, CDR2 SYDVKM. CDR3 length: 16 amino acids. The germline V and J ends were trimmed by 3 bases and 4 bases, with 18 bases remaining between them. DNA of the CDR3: TGTGCCAGCAGTTTTGATAGCGGGCAGGAGGTCTATGGCTACACCTTC. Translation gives CASSFDSGQEVYGYTF.

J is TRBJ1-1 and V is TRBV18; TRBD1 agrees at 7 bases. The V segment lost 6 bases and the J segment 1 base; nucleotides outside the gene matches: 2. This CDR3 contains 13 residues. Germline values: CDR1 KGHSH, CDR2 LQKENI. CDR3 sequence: CASSQGGNTEAFF. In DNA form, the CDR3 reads TGTGCCAGCTCTCAGGGGGGGAACACTGAAGCTTTCTTT.

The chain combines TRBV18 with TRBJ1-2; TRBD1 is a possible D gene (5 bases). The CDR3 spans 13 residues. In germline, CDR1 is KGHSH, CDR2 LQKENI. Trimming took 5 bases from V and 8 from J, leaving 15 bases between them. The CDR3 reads CASSTGQEQGYTF. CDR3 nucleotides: TGTGCCAGCTCAACTGGACAAGAGCAGGGCTACACCTTC.

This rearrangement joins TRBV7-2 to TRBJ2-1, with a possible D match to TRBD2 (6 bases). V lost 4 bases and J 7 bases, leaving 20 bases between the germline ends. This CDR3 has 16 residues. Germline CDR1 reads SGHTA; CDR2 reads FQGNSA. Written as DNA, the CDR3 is TGTGCCAGCAGCTCAGCCCTGGACTACCCTTGGAATGAGCAGTTCTTC. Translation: CASSSALDYPWNEQFF.

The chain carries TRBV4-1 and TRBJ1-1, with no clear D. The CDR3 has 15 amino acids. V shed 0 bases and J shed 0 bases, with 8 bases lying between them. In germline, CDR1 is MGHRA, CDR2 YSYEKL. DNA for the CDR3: TGCGCCAGCAGCCAAGATCGTGGCCTGAACACTGAAGCTTTCTTT. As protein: CASSQDRGLNTEAFF.

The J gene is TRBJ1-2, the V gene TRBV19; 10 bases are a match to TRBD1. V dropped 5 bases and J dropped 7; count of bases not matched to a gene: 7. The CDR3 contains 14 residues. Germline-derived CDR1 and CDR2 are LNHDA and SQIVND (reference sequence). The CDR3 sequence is CASSSDRGLFGYTF. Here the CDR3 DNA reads TGTGCCAGTAGTTCAGACAGGGGGCTCTTTGGCTACACCTTC.

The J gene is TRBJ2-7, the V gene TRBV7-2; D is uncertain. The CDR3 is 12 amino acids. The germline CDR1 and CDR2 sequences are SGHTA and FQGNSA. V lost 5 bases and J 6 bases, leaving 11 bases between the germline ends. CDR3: CASSPNVGEQYF. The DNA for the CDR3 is TGTGCCAGCAGCCCTAACGTCGGCGAGCAGTACTTC.

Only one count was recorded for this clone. In DNA, the CDR3 is TGTGCCAGCAGTCAACTAGCGGGGGGCGCCTACAATGAGCAGTTCTTC. This translates into CASSQLAGGAYNEQFF. The chain links TRBV27 to TRBJ2-1; the match to TRBD2 covers 12 bases. Germline CDR1 and CDR2: MNHEY and SMNVEV (reference sequence). V lost 5 bases, J lost 2 bases, and 4 bases stayed unmatched. This CDR3 is built from 16 residues.

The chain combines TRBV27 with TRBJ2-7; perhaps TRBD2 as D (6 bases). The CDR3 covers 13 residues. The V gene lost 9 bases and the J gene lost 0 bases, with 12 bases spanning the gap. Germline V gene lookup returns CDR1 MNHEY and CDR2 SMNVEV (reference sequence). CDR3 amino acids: CASGLTSSYEQYF. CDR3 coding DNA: TGTGCCAGTGGACTAACCAGCTCCTACGAGCAGTACTTC.

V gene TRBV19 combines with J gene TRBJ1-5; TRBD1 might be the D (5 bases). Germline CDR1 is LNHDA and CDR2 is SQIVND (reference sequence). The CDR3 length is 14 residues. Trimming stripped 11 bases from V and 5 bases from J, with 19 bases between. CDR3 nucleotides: TGTGCCGGAGGGACTTGGGGTGGGGATCAGCCCCAGCATTTT. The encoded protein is CAGGTWGGDQPQHF.

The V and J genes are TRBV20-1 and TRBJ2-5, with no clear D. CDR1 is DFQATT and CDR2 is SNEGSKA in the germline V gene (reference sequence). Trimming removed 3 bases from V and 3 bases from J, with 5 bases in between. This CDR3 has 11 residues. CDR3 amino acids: CSASQKETQYF. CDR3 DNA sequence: TGCAGTGCTAGTCAGAAAGAGACCCAGTACTTC.

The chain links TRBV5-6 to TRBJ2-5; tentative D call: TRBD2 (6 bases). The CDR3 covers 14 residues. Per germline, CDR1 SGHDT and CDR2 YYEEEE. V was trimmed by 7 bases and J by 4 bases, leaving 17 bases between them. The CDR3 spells CASGLSGRVETQYF. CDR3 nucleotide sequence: TGTGCCAGCGGACTGTCCGGGAGAGTAGAGACCCAGTACTTC.

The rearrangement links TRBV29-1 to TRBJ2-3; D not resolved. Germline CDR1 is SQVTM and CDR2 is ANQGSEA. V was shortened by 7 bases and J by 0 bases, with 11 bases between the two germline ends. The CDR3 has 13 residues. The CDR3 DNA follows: TGCAGCGCGGGTATCTCTAGCACAGATACGCAGTATTTT. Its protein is CSAGISSTDTQYF.

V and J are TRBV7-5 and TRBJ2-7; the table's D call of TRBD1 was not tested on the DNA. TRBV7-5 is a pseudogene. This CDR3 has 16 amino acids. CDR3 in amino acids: CARSFKIGTGGYEQYF. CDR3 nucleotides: TGTGCCAGAAGCTTTAAAATCGGGACAGGGGGCTACGAGCAGTACTTC.

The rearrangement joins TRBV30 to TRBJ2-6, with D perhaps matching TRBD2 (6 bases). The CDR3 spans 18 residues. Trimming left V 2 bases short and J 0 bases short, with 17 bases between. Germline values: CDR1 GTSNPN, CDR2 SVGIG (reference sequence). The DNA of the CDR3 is TGTGCCTGGAGTAGATTGTCCACGCGGGGCTCTGGGGCCAACGTCCTGACTTTC. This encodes CAWSRLSTRGSGANVLTF.